A single sample is the source of the 25 T cell receptor beta chains below, sequenced in a study of PD-1 blockade in classical Hodgkin lymphoma. Clones were read by immunoSEQ multiplex PCR, and TCRdb kept only the in-frame ones, dropping some. Altogether about 16,000 clones are present, around four fifths being singletons, with the ten largest covering 1%. Relapse after autologous stem cell transplantation occurred in every patient, and brentuximab vedotin exposure varied. Magnetic negative selection served to purify CD4+ T cells out of PBMCs that had been thawed. The sequences come from CD4+ T cells from blood, collected at baseline. These receptors originate from a human donor with classical Hodgkin lymphoma.

This rearrangement joins TRBV19 to TRBJ2-5, with 8 bases that match TRBD1. The CDR3 covers 15 residues. Per germline, CDR1 LNHDA and CDR2 SQIVND (reference sequence). V lost 2 bases and J lost 1; bases outside the gene matches: 3. The CDR3: CASSIWTGIQETQYF. The DNA of the CDR3 is TGTGCCAGTAGTATATGGACAGGGATCCAAGAGACCCAGTACTTC.

The chain links TRBV5-1 to TRBJ1-2; possible D gene TRBD1, 6 bases. Trimming pared 0 bases from V and 0 bases from J, leaving 9 bases between. This CDR3 is 15 amino acids long. Germline lookup yields CDR1 SGHRS and CDR2 YFSETQ. This CDR3 is CASSLDPGANYGYTF. The CDR3 coding sequence is TGCGCCAGCAGCTTGGATCCAGGGGCTAACTATGGCTACACCTTC.

The chain couples TRBV29-1 to TRBJ2-5, with D possibly being TRBD1 (6 bases). The ends were cut back, 8 bases at V and 6 bases at J, with 13 bases in the middle. CDR3 size: 11 residues. Germline CDR1 is SQVTM and CDR2 is ANQGSEA. The chain's CDR3 is CSSGGEKTQYF. The CDR3 DNA is TGCAGCTCTGGGGGCGAGAAGACCCAGTACTTC. The whole variable domain, filled in from reference TRBV29-1 and TRBJ2-5, reads SAVISQKPSRDICQRGTSLTIQCQVDSQVTMMFWYRQQPGQSLTLIATANQGSEATYESGFVIDKFPISRPNLTFSTLTVSNMSPEDSSIYLCSSGGEKTQYFGPGTRLLVL.

The rearrangement joins TRBV5-1 to TRBJ2-3; a possible D gene is TRBD1 (5 bases). V dropped 0 bases and J dropped 5 bases, with 22 bases sitting between them. The V gene's germline CDR1 is SGHRS and CDR2 YFSETQ. The CDR3 spans 18 residues. This CDR3 reads CASSLGPRQRDSVDTQYF. CDR3 bases: TGCGCCAGCAGCTTGGGACCTAGACAGAGAGATTCTGTAGATACGCAGTATTTT.

This clone turned up a few times. The rearrangement joins TRBV5-1 to TRBJ2-7; D uncertain. The length of the CDR3 is 16 residues. V lost 1 base, J lost 6 bases, and 20 bases lay in between. Germline V CDR1 and CDR2: SGHRS, YFSETQ. The CDR3: CASSLLPLKQESEQYF. CDR3 in DNA: TGCGCCAGCAGCTTGCTTCCTTTGAAGCAGGAGTCCGAGCAGTACTTC.

J is TRBJ2-5 and V is TRBV7-2, with D maybe TRBD1 (6 bases). This CDR3 spans 15 amino acids. Trimming stripped 1 base from V and 2 bases from J, with 11 bases between. The germline V gene has CDR1 SGHTA and CDR2 FQGNSA. In DNA, the CDR3 is TGTGCCAGCAGCTTAGGCGGTAGGGGGCAAGAGACCCAGTACTTC. Protein: CASSLGGRGQETQYF.

The rearrangement uses TRBV20-1 and TRBJ2-1; no clear D. This CDR3 comprises 10 residues. The V and J ends lost 4 bases and 7 bases respectively, with 5 bases between them. The germline V gene has CDR1 DFQATT and CDR2 SNEGSKA (reference sequence). The CDR3 DNA reads TGCAGTGCTAAGGGAAATGAGCAGTTCTTC. It codes for CSAKGNEQFF.

The chain carries TRBV15 and TRBJ2-2, with 10 bases fitting TRBD2. The CDR3 consists of 14 residues. CDR1 and CDR2 from the germline V gene are LNHNV and YYDKDF (reference sequence). V lost 3 bases and J lost 9; bases outside the gene matches: 4. This chain's CDR3 is CATSRKAGGRELFF. The CDR3 bases are TGTGCCACCAGCAGGAAAGCGGGAGGGAGGGAGCTGTTTTTT.

The gene calls are TRBV5-4 and TRBJ2-3, with D perhaps matching TRBD1 (6 bases). Germline V gene data show CDR1 as SGHNT and CDR2 as YYREEE (reference sequence). V was shortened by 0 bases and J by 1 base, with 9 bases between the two germline ends. This CDR3 spans 15 amino acids. DNA for the CDR3: TGTGCCAGCAGCTTGGCAGGGGCCGGCACAGATACGCAGTATTTT. Translation: CASSLAGAGTDTQYF. Supplemented by reference TRBV5-4 and TRBJ2-3, the full variable domain reads ETGVTQSPTHLIKTRGQQVTLRCSSQSGHNTVSWYQQALGQGPQFIFQYYREEENGRGNFPPRFSGLQFPNYSSELNVNALELDDSALYLCASSLAGAGTDTQYFGPGTRLTVL.

This chain connects TRBV4-2 to TRBJ2-1, with D possibly matching TRBD2 (6 bases). The germline gives CDR1 LGHNA, CDR2 YNFKEQ. With 5 bases removed from V and 3 bases from J, the gap between germline ends came to 14 bases. The CDR3 totals 15 residues. CDR3 loop: CASSSAGLDYNEQFF. The CDR3 DNA follows: TGTGCCAGCAGCTCCGCGGGACTTGACTACAATGAGCAGTTCTTC.

The rearrangement links TRBV5-6 to TRBJ2-2; TRBD1 matches at 7 bases. CDR1 SGHDT and CDR2 YYEEEE come from the germline V gene. V dropped 2 bases and J dropped 0; count of bases not matched to a gene: 7. This CDR3 spans 17 amino acids. This CDR3 is CASSFERGLANTGELFF. The CDR3 DNA is TGTGCCAGCAGCTTTGAAAGGGGGCTCGCGAACACCGGGGAGCTGTTTTTT. Full variable domain (outside the CDR3, taken from reference TRBV5-6 and TRBJ2-2): DAGVTQSPTHLIKTRGQQVTLRCSPKSGHDTVSWYQQALGQGPQFIFQYYEEEERQRGNFPDRFSGHQFPNYSSELNVNALLLGDSALYLCASSFERGLANTGELFFGEGSRLTVL.

This rearrangement joins TRBV7-9 to TRBJ1-3, with 9 bases aligning to TRBD1. The junction had 8 bases not matched to a gene; V was cut back by 5 bases and J by 0 bases. This CDR3 has 17 amino acids. Germline loops: CDR1 SEHNR, CDR2 FQNEAQ (reference sequence). CDR3 sequence reads: CASSQDRGQGSGNTIYF. DNA of the CDR3: TGTGCCAGCAGCCAAGATCGGGGACAGGGCTCTGGAAACACCATATATTTT.

The chain carries TRBV6-5 and TRBJ1-1, with 11 nucleotides matching TRBD1. Germline V gene sequence: CDR1 MNHEY, CDR2 SVGAGI. This CDR3 region has 14 residues. V trimming: 5 bases; J trimming: 5 bases; junction bases outside the gene matches: 4. CDR3 in DNA: TGTGCCAGCAGTGCGGACAGGGGGCGGACTGAAGCTTTCTTT. It is translated as CASSADRGRTEAFF.

The table lists this clone with a few counts. The chain recombines TRBV7-3 with TRBJ2-7; 9 bases agree with TRBD1. Germline CDR1 SGHTA, CDR2 FQGTGA. The CDR3 is made up of 13 amino acids. V gave up 4 bases and J gave up 5 bases; unmatched junction bases: 3. CDR3 protein: CASSSGQGNEQYF. DNA of the CDR3: TGTGCCAGCAGCTCGGGACAGGGCAACGAGCAGTACTTC.

This clone was recorded once. This chain uses TRBV5-4 with TRBJ1-1, with 7 bases lining up with TRBD1. CDR3 length equals 14 residues. CDR1 SGHNT and CDR2 YYREEE come from the germline V gene (reference sequence). The trim removed 2 bases at V and 10 bases at J, leaving 11 bases unmatched. DNA of the CDR3: TGTGCCAGCAGCTTTTACGACAGGGAACAAGGAGCTTTCTTT. Translation gives CASSFYDREQGAFF.

This chain links TRBV28 with TRBJ2-7, with TRBD2 matching 7 bases. The CDR3 spans 15 residues. V lost 2 bases, J lost 3 bases, and 7 bases stayed unmatched. Germline V lookup: CDR1 MDHEN, CDR2 SYDVKM. As DNA, the CDR3 is TGTGCCAGCAGTTTAGTGTCTAGCGGCCACTACGAGCAGTACTTC. It translates to CASSLVSSGHYEQYF.

The rearrangement joins TRBV5-4 to TRBJ1-6; D gene unclear. Germline CDR1 and CDR2: SGHNT and YYREEE (reference sequence). Between the trimmed V and J ends, which lost 1 base and 9 bases, there was a span of 8 bases. This CDR3 contains 13 residues. CDR3 in DNA: TGTGCCAGCAGCTTGCAGTTACTTTCACCCCTCCACTTT. Protein: CASSLQLLSPLHF.

This clone came up once. The chain uses TRBV9 and TRBJ2-3; 9 bases align to TRBD2. The CDR3 runs 16 residues. J lost 5 bases, V lost 2 bases, and 9 bases had no gene match. Per the germline V gene, CDR1 is SGDLS and CDR2 is YYNGEE. CDR3 loop: CASSVTGAGGRDTQYF. The CDR3 DNA reads as TGTGCCAGCAGCGTGACTGGTGCGGGGGGGAGAGATACGCAGTATTTT.

The chain joins TRBV4-1 to TRBJ2-7; D ambiguous. Deletions cut 0 bases from V and 7 bases from J, with 16 bases between. There are 15 residues in the CDR3. CDR1 MGHRA and CDR2 YSYEKL come from the germline V gene. DNA of the CDR3: TGCGCCAGCAGCCAAGATCGGGTAGAAGCTTATGAGCAGTACTTC. It specifies CASSQDRVEAYEQYF.

The J gene is TRBJ2-3, the V gene TRBV25-1, with TRBD1 identical over 7 bases. Germline assignment: CDR1 MGHDK and CDR2 SYGVNS. The CDR3 runs to 14 residues. The V gene end was trimmed by 6 bases and the J gene end by 3 bases; junction bases not matched to a gene: 6. The CDR3 here is CASSRQGITDTQYF. As DNA, the CDR3 is TGTGCCAGCAGCCGACAGGGAATAACAGATACGCAGTATTTT.

The chain carries TRBV6-5 and TRBJ2-5; D not resolved. Germline lookup yields CDR1 MNHEY and CDR2 SVGAGI. The CDR3 contains 15 residues. V was clipped by 6 bases and J by 6 bases, with 20 bases between them. CDR3 residues: CASRGLSLSGKTQYF. In DNA, the CDR3 is TGTGCCAGCAGGGGGTTGAGTCTGTCTGGAAAGACCCAGTACTTC.

The chain employs TRBV5-8 and TRBJ1-6; 8 nucleotides align to TRBD1. Trimming cost V 4 bases and J 9 bases; bases outside gene matches: 9. Germline CDR1 is SGHTS and CDR2 is YDEGEE. There are 15 residues in the CDR3. The CDR3 DNA is TGTGCCAGCAGCGTCGGACAGGGCTACCTTTCACCCCTCCACTTT. Translating it yields CASSVGQGYLSPLHF.

This sequence joins TRBV5-4 and TRBJ2-2; a possible D gene is TRBD2 (6 bases). Deletions cut 1 base from V and 9 bases from J, with 10 bases between. The CDR3 is 13 amino acids. CDR1 and CDR2 from the germline V gene are SGHNT and YYREEE (reference sequence). CDR3 region: CASSLRGNWELFF. In nucleotides, the CDR3 is TGTGCCAGCAGCTTGCGGGGGAACTGGGAGCTGTTTTTT.

This clone has more than one count but fewer than ten. The chain is built from TRBV18 and TRBJ1-1; no clear D. Germline assignment: CDR1 KGHSH and CDR2 LQKENI. V was cut by 5 bases and J by 3 bases, with 4 bases left in between. The CDR3 consists of 11 residues. CDR3 in DNA: TGTGCCAGCTCAGGGGACACTGAAGCTTTCTTT. This sequence encodes CASSGDTEAFF.

The chain couples TRBV6-5 to TRBJ1-1; 9 bases are shared with TRBD1. Germline V gene data show CDR1 as MNHEY and CDR2 as SVGAGI. The CDR3 extends over 14 amino acids. V lost 8 bases, J lost 0 bases, and 4 bases stayed unmatched. The CDR3 loop is CASARQGVNTEAFF. The CDR3 nucleotides read TGTGCCAGCGCTAGACAGGGGGTGAACACTGAAGCTTTCTTT.